The 7 T cell receptor beta chains below were found in one sample sequenced in a study of CD8+ T cells in alopecia areata. TCR sequencing used cDNA made by reverse transcription of extracted RNA. The method was immunoSEQ multiplex PCR; TCRdb's version includes in-frame clones alone and lacks a portion of them. This sample has 35,000 to 50,000 clones, with about three fifths found just once. Documented treatment: oral pan-JAK inhibitor, 5-10 mg twice daily. Here the sequenced sample was CD8+ T cells sorted from blood, taken at week 4, from a patient treated with tofacitinib. All receptors derive from a human donor with alopecia areata.

The chain has TRBV30 and TRBJ2-7, with 7 bases lining up with TRBD1. With 4 bases clipped from V and 3 bases from J, the junction kept 6 bases outside the gene matches. The CDR3 spans 13 residues. CDR1 is GTSNPN and CDR2 is SVGIG in the germline V gene (reference sequence). CDR3 DNA: TGTGCCTGGAACAAAGGACAGGACTACGAGCAGTACTTC. It codes for CAWNKGQDYEQYF.

The rearrangement joins TRBV29-1 to TRBJ1-1; D is unclear. Germline V gene data show CDR1 as SQVTM and CDR2 as ANQGSEA. With 4 bases removed from V and 1 base from J, the gap between germline ends came to 4 bases. The CDR3 runs to 11 residues. CDR3 bases: TGCAGCGTTGGGAAGAACACTGAAGCTTTCTTT. This codes for CSVGKNTEAFF.

The V call is TRBV29-1, the J call TRBJ1-3, with D unclear. The CDR3 loop spans 14 amino acids. The germline CDR1 and CDR2 sequences are SQVTM and ANQGSEA. V lost 2 bases and J lost 0, with 8 bases in between. The CDR3 is CSVEYESSGNTIYF. In DNA form, the CDR3 reads TGCAGCGTTGAATACGAAAGCTCTGGAAACACCATATATTTT. The full variable domain, rest sourced from reference TRBV29-1 and TRBJ1-3, is SAVISQKPSRDICQRGTSLTIQCQVDSQVTMMFWYRQQPGQSLTLIATANQGSEATYESGFVIDKFPISRPNLTFSTLTVSNMSPEDSSIYLCSVEYESSGNTIYFGEGSWLTVV.

By its share, this clone is medium-sized. J is TRBJ2-3 and V is TRBV18; D is unclear. This CDR3 is 12 amino acids long. With 0 bases removed from V and 3 bases from J, the gap between germline ends came to 1 base. The V gene's germline CDR1 is KGHSH and CDR2 LQKENI. CDR3 sequence: CASSPPTDTQYF. DNA for the CDR3: TGTGCCAGCTCACCACCGACAGATACGCAGTATTTT.

On this clone itself: One junction end does not reproduce the germline sequence, and a read error may be involved. The V and J genes are TRBV9 and TRBJ1-1; D is perhaps TRBD1 (5 bases). CDR3 size: 13 residues. The V gene's germline CDR1 is SGDLS and CDR2 YYNGEE. The CDR3 sequence is CASSVGVKTEAFF. In DNA, the CDR3 is TGTGCCAGCAGCGTGGGGGTGAAGACTGAAGCTTTCTTT.

The chain has TRBV14 and TRBJ2-5; tentatively, D is TRBD1 (7 bases). Germline-derived CDR1 and CDR2 are SGHDN and FVKESK. The CDR3 runs to 15 residues. V lost 3 bases and J 4 bases, leaving 15 bases between the germline ends. Here the CDR3 reads CASSQGQGGRETQYF. Here the CDR3 DNA reads TGTGCCAGCAGCCAGGGGCAGGGGGGACGAGAGACCCAGTACTTC. The variable domain in full, with the rest retrieved from reference TRBV14 and TRBJ2-5, is EAGVTQFPSHSVIEKGQTVTLRCDPISGHDNLYWYRRVMGKEIKFLLHFVKESKQDESGMPNNRFLAERTGGTYSTLKVQPAELEDSGVYFCASSQGQGGRETQYFGPGTRLLVL.

The V and J genes are TRBV12-5 and TRBJ1-1; D remains ambiguous. This CDR3 has 8 amino acids. The V end was cut by 5 bases, the J end by 8 bases, with 0 bases between. Germline-derived CDR1 and CDR2 are LGHNT and FRNRAP. CDR3 bases: TGTGCTAGTGGTGAAGCTTTCTTT. It encodes CASGEAFF.